Below, one TCR beta chain is given with its context. This CDR3 is also generated by other DNA sequences in the sample. The source of the sample is a study of cytomegalovirus exposure and HLA in healthy donors. Germline loops: CDR1 SGHNT, CDR2 YENEEA. The CDR3 length is 17 residues. V lost 5 bases and J lost 5; bases outside the gene matches: 13. The primer mix had 60 Vbeta and 13 Jbeta primers. The data were produced by immunoSEQ multiplex PCR, yet TCRdb's version contains in-frame clones alone and is incomplete. Of approximately 150,000 clones detected, about three quarters appear once; the ten largest clones hold under 8%.

The sequence was obtained from a man between 35 and 55 years old in good health and CMV-seropositive. Sequencing used PBMCs. The chain carries TRBV11-3 and TRBJ2-7, with 12 bases lining up with TRBD2. The CDR3 loop reads CASSIRSLAGGRNEQYF. The CDR3 region has the DNA TGTGCCAGCAGCATTCGAAGTCTAGCGGGAGGGCGGAACGAGCAGTACTTC.